This T cell receptor beta chain was profiled in a study of cytomegalovirus exposure and HLA in healthy donors. Across the study: Unique TCRs from HLA-typed donors, roughly 87 million of them, were held in an early data release.

This clone was recorded once. Antigen: not known. There are 14 residues in the CDR3. V dropped 4 bases and J dropped 4; count of bases not matched to a gene: 6. CDR1 SGHNT and CDR2 YYREEE come from the germline V gene (reference sequence). Those who donated were healthy bone marrow donors. Both 60 Vbeta primers and 13 Jbeta primers went into the PCR. Assay used: immunoSEQ multiplex PCR; TCRdb lists only in-frame clones, some missing. The sample has tens of thousands of clones; under 90% are singletons. Study-level findings and limits: Follow-up analysis later connected one missense variant in DCLRE1C with trimming of TCR beta V- and J-genes.

The chain employs TRBV5-4 and TRBJ2-3; 7 bases align to TRBD2. The material sequenced was PBMCs. This clonotype originated in a man in his forties or fifties in good health and CMV-seronegative. In DNA form, the CDR3 reads TGTGCCAGCAGCCCCGAGCGGGGCCCAGATACGCAGTATTTT. It codes for CASSPERGPDTQYF.